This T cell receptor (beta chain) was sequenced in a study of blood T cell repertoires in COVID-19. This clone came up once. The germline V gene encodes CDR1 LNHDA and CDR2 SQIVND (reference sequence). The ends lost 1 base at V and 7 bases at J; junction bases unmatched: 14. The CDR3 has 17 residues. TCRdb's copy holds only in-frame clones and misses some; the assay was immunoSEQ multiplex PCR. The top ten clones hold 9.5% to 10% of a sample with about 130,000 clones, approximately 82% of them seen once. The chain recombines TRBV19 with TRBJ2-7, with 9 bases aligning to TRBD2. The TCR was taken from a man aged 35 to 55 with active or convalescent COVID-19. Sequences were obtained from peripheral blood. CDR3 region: CASSIGLGSGGSLEQYF. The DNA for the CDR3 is TGTGCCAGTAGTATAGGGCTCGGTAGCGGGGGCTCCCTGGAGCAGTACTTC.